This T cell receptor beta chain stems from a study of response to subunit inactivated influenza vaccine. Points from the study as a whole: Each seasonal flu vaccination may recruit only limited new T cells, authors suggested.

One entry per CDR3 protein, called by TCRdb with MiXCR from the RT-PCR reads. Seen here are about 180,000 distinct CDR3 sequences, around 10% observed once, and the top ten hold approximately 35%. As concerns this clonotype: What it binds is unknown.

The sequences come from CD8+ T cells sorted from PBMCs, collected less than 30 months after vaccination. This clonotype was obtained from a man aged 50-75 years who received an inactivated influenza vaccine.

Here the CDR3 DNA reads TGCAGCGTGGCCGGGACACTGGCCGGGAATGAGCAGTTCTTC. Protein: CSVAGTLAGNEQFF. V gene TRBV29-1 combines with J gene TRBJ2-1, with TRBD1 as a possible D gene (6 bases). Germline CDR1 SQVTM, CDR2 ANQGSEA. CDR3 length: 14 amino acids. V was pared by 6 bases and J by 7 bases, with 19 bases between.